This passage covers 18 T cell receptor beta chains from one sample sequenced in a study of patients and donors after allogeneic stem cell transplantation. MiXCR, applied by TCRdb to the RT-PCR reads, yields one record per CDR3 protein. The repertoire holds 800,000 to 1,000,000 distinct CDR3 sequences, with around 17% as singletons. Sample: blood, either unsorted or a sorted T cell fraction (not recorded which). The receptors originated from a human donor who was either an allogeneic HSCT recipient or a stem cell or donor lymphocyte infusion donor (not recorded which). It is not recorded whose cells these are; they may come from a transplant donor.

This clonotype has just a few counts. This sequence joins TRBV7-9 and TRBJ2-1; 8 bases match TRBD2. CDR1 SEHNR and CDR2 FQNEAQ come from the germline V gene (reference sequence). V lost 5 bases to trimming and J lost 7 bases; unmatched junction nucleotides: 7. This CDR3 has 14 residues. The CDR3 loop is CASSHGRGSNEQFF. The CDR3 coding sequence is TGTGCCAGCAGCCACGGGAGGGGTTCGAATGAGCAGTTCTTC. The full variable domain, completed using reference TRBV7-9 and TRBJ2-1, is DTGVSQNPRHKITKRGQNVTFRCDPISEHNRLYWYRQTLGQGPEFLTYFQNEAQLEKSRLLSDRFSAERPKGSFSTLEIQRTEQGDSAMYLCASSHGRGSNEQFFGPGTRLTVL.

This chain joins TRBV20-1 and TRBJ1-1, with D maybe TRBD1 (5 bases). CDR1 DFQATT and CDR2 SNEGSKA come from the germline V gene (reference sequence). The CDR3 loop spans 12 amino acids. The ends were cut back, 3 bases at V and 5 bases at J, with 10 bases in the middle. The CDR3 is CSASWGETEAFF. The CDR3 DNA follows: TGCAGTGCTAGTTGGGGGGAAACTGAAGCTTTCTTT.

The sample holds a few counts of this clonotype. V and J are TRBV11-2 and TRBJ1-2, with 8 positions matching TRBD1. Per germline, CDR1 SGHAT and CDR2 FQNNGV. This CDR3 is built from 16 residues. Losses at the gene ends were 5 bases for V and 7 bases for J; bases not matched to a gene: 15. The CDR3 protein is CASSPISGGGMFGYTF. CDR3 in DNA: TGTGCCAGCAGCCCTATTTCAGGGGGCGGAATGTTTGGCTACACCTTC.

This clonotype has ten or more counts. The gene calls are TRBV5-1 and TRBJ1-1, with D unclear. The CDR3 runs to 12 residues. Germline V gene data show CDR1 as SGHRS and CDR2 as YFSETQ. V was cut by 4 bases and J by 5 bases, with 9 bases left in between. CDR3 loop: CASSRSGTEAFF. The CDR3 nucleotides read TGCGCCAGCAGCCGATCCGGAACTGAAGCTTTCTTT.

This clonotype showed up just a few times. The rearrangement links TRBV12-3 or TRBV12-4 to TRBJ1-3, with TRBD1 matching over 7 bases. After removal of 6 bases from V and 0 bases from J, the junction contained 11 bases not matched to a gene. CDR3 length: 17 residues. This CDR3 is CASSGPRQGSSGNTIYF. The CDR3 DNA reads TGTGCCAGCAGCGGACCCCGACAGGGTTCCTCTGGAAACACCATATATTTT.

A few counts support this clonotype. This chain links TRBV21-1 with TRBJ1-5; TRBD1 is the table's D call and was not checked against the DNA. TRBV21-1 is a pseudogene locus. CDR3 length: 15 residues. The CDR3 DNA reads TGTGCCAGCAGCAGAGGACAGCGCCGGAATCAGCCCCAGCATTTT. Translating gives CASSRGQRRNQPQHF.

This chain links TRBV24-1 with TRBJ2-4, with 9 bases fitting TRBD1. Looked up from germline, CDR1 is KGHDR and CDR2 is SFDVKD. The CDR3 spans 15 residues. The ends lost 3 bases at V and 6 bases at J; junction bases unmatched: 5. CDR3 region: CATSDGGQGGNIQYF. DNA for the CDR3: TGTGCCACCAGTGATGGGGGACAGGGAGGAAACATTCAGTACTTC.

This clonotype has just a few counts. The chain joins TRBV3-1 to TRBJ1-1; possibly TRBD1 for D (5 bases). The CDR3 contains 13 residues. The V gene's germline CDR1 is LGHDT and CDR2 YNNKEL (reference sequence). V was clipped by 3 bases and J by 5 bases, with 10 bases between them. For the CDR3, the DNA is TGTGCCAGCAGCCACGACAGAGGGACTGAAGCTTTCTTT. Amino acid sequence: CASSHDRGTEAFF.

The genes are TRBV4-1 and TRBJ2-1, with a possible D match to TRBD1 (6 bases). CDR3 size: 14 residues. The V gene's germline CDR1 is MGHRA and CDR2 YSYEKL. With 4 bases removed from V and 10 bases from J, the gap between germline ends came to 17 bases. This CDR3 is CASSLTDSLEEQFF. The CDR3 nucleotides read TGCGCCAGCAGCCTAACGGACAGCCTGGAAGAGCAGTTCTTC.

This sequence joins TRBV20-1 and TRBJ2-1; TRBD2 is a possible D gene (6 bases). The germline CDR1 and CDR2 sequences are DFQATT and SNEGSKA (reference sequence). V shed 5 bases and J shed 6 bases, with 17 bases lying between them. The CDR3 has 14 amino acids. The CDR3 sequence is CSASHRTIVNEQFF. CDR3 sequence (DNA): TGCAGTGCTTCCCACCGGACTATCGTCAATGAGCAGTTCTTC.

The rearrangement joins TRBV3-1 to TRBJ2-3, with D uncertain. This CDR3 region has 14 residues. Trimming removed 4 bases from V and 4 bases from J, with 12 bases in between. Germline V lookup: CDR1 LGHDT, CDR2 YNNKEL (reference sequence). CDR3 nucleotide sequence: TGTGCCAGCAGCCGAAAGGATGGGGCAGATACGCAGTATTTT. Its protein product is CASSRKDGADTQYF.

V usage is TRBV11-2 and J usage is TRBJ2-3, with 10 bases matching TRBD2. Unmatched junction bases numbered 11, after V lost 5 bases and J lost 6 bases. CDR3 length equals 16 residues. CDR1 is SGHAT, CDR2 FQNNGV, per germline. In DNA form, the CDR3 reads TGTGCCAGCAGCCCTACTAGCGGGGCTCTTTGGGATACGCAGTATTTT. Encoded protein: CASSPTSGALWDTQYF.

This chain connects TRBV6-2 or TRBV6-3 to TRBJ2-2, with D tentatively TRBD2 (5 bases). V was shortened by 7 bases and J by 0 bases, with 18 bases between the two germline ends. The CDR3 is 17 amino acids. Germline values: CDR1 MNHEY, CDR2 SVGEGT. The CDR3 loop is CASTWTRTGTNTGELFF. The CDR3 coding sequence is TGTGCCAGCACGTGGACCCGGACGGGAACGAACACCGGGGAGCTGTTTTTT.

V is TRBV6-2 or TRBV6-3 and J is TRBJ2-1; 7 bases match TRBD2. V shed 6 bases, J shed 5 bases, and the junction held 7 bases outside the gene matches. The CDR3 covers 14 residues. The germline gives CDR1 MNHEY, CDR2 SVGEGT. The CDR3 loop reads CASSIRDYNNEQFF. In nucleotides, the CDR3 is TGTGCCAGCAGCATCCGGGACTATAACAATGAGCAGTTCTTC.

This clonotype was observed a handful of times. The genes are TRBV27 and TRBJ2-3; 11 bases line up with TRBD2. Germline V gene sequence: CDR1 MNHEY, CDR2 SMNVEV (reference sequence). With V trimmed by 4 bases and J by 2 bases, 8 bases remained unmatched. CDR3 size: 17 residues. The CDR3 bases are TGTGCCAGCAGTTCGTTAGCGGGAGGGCCACCCACAGATACGCAGTATTTT. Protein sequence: CASSSLAGGPPTDTQYF.

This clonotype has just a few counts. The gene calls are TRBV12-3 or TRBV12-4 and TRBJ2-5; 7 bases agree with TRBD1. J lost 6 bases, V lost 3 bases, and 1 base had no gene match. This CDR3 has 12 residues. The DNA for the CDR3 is TGTGCCAGCAGTTTCAGGGGGAAGACCCAGTACTTC. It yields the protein CASSFRGKTQYF.

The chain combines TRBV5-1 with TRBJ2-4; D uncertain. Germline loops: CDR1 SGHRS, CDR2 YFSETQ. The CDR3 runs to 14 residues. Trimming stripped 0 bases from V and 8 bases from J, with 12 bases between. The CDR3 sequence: CASSLGDPVDIQYF. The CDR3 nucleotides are TGCGCCAGCAGCTTGGGGGATCCAGTTGACATTCAGTACTTC.

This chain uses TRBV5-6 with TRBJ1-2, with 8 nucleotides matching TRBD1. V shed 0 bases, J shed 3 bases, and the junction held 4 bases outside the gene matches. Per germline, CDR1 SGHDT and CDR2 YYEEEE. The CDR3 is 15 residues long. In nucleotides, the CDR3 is TGTGCCAGCAGCTTGGACAGGGGGTTTCACTATGGCTACACCTTC. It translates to CASSLDRGFHYGYTF.